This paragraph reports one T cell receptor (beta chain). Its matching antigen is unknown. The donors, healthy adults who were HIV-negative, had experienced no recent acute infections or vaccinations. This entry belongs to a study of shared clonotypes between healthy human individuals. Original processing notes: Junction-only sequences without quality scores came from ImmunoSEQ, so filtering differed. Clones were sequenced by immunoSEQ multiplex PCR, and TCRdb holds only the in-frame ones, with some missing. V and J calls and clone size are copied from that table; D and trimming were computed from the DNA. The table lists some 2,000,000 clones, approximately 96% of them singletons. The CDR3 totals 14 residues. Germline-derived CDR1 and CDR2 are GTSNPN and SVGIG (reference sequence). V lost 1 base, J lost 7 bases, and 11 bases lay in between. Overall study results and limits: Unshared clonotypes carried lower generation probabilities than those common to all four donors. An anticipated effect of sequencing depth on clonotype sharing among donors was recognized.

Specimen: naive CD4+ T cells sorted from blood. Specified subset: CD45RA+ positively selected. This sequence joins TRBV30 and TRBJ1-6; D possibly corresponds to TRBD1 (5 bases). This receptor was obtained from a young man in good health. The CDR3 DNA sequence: TGTGCCTGGAGTGCCGGTGGGGGGAATTCACCCCTCCACTTT. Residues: CAWSAGGGNSPLHF.